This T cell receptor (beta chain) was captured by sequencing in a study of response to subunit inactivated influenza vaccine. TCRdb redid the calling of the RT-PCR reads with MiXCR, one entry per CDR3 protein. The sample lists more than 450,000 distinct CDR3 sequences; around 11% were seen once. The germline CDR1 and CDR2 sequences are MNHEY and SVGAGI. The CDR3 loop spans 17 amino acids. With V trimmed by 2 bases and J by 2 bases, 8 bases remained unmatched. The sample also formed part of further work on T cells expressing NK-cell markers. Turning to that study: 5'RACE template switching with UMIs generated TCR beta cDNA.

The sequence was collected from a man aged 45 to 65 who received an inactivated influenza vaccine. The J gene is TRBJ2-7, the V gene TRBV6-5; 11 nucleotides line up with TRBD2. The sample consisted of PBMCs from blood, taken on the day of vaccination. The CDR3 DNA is TGTGCCAGCAGTTACAGGGTTGATAGCGGGGGGGCCTACGAGCAGTACTTC. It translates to CASSYRVDSGGAYEQYF.